The present TCR beta chain was sequenced within a study of tumor-infiltrating lymphocytes in oesophageal squamous cell carcinoma. TCRdb reprocessed the PCR reads with MiXCR, giving one entry per CDR3 protein. The table records roughly 9,700 distinct CDR3 sequences, less than 75% of them present only once. Germline V gives CDR1 KGHDR, CDR2 SFDVKD. V gave up 0 bases and J gave up 4 bases; unmatched junction bases: 5. The CDR3 totals 16 residues. The gene calls are TRBV24-1 and TRBJ2-3; 8 bases are shared with TRBD1. This receptor was taken from a female donor with esophageal squamous cell carcinoma. The sequenced sample consisted of esophageal tumor tissue. The CDR3, as DNA: TGTGCCACCAGTGATTTGGGACAGGGTAGCGCAGATACGCAGTATTTT. It is translated as CATSDLGQGSADTQYF.